The T cell receptor (beta chain) under discussion was sequenced for a study of blood T cell repertoires in COVID-19. Overall study: Sources were T cells, B-cell-depleted T cells, or PBMCs; the material itself was cDNA or gDNA.

This table comes from immunoSEQ multiplex PCR, and its TCRdb copy is limited to in-frame clones, with some not included. The repertoire holds about 150,000 clones, with roughly 76% as singletons. CDR3 size: 14 residues. Germline V gene data show CDR1 as MNHEY and CDR2 as SMNVEV (reference sequence). Trimming shortened V by 4 bases and J by 4 bases, and 11 bases separated the two germline ends. The genes are TRBV27 and TRBJ1-5; a possible D gene is TRBD1 (6 bases). Specimen: peripheral blood. The receptor's source is a human donor with acute or convalescent COVID-19. The donor label of this sample is uncertain. The DNA of the CDR3 is TGTGCCAGCAGTTCCCAGGGGCTAAATCAGCCCCAGCATTTT. Its protein is CASSSQGLNQPQHF.